A selection of T cell receptor beta chains follows, all from one sample in a study of blood T cells in healthy people across ages. TCRdb re-analysed the 5' RACE reads in MiXCR, keeping a single row per CDR3 protein. The repertoire includes about a million distinct CDR3 sequences, roughly half of them detected once, and 20% to 25% sits in the top ten. Material for sequencing was blood. The receptor set was obtained from a woman aged 60-75 years in good health. Each CDR3 is given with its conserved first and last residue. A D gene is named only where the DNA matches it firmly. The size field is filled for only some rows; it gives once, few, many or a size class.

size,D,J,V,DNA,CDR3
-,TRBD1,TRBJ2-7,TRBV6-6,TGTGCCAGCAGTTACTCGGGGGGGACAGGGGGCGCGTACGAGCAGTACTTC,CASSYSGGTGGAYEQYF
-,-,TRBJ2-3,TRBV7-9,TGTGCCAGCAGCTCAGTGACTAGTCCCGCGGATACGCAGTATTTT,CASSSVTSPADTQYF
-,-,TRBJ1-6,TRBV30,TGTGCCTGGAGTGTACGGTCCGGGCTTAATTCACCCCCCCACTTT,CAWSVRSGLNSPPHF
few,-,TRBJ1-4,TRBV10-3,TGTGCCATCAGTGAGACTAATGAAAAACTGTTTTTT,CAISETNEKLFF
few,-,TRBJ2-3,TRBV3-1,TGTGCCAGCAGCCCCCCAGGGGTTTACGCAGATACGCAGTATTTT,CASSPPGVYADTQYF
few,-,TRBJ2-7,TRBV21-1,TGTGCCAGGTTCTACTACGAGCAGACCCCCAGGTTCTACTACGAGCAGTACTTC,CARFYYEQTPRFYYEQYF
-,-,TRBJ2-3,TRBV29-1,TGCAGCGTTACTTTTTGGGGGGAGGACACAGATACGCAGTATTTT,CSVTFWGEDTDTQYF
-,TRBD1,TRBJ2-6,TRBV4-3,TGCGCCAGCAGCCAAGTCAGAGGGACAGGGCCTGGGGCCAACGTCCTGACTTTC,CASSQVRGTGPGANVLTF
few,-,TRBJ1-2,TRBV20-1,TGCAGTGCTCCTCCAGACTTGGAGAACGATAACTATGGCTACACCTTC,CSAPPDLENDNYGYTF
-,-,TRBJ2-3,TRBV7-3,TGTGCCAGCAGCCCCCGTAGAGGGGATAGCACAGATACGCAGTATTTT,CASSPRRGDSTDTQYF
-,-,TRBJ2-6,TRBV29-1,TGCAGCGTTGAGTCCGCGGGTGGGGCCAACGTCCTGACTTTC,CSVESAGGANVLTF
many,-,TRBJ2-5,TRBV3-1,TGTGCCAGCAGCCCCTCTGAGGGGCCGAGAAAGACCCAGTACTTC,CASSPSEGPRKTQYF
many,-,TRBJ1-1,TRBV7-9,TGTGCCAGCAGTTTCCTGAACACTGAAGCTTTCTTT,CASSFLNTEAFF
-,-,TRBJ2-1,TRBV6-6,TGTGCCAGCACCCTCGGCGTCAATGAGCAGTTCTTC,CASTLGVNEQFF
-,-,TRBJ2-5,TRBV29-1,TGCAGCGTTGGCTGCGGGCAAGAGACCCAGTACTTC,CSVGCGQETQYF
-,-,TRBJ2-7,TRBV5-6,TGTGCCAGCAGCTCTTTACTGGATCCCTACAATGAGCAGTACTTC,CASSSLLDPYNEQYF
-,-,TRBJ1-3,TRBV4-1,TGCGCCAGCAGCCAAGATAATTGGGTAGGAGGTGGAAACACCATATATTTT,CASSQDNWVGGGNTIYF
-,TRBD2,TRBJ2-7,TRBV20-1,TGCAGTGCTATCCCACTAGCGGGAGTAGGAGAAGAGCAGTACTTC,CSAIPLAGVGEEQYF
-,-,TRBJ1-6,TRBV11-2,TGTGCCAGCAGGGCCCCGGGGGGGTCCTATAATTCACCCCTCCACTTT,CASRAPGGSYNSPLHF
-,TRBD2,TRBJ2-1,TRBV9,TGTGCCAGCAGCTCGGGAGGGCCCTTGAATGAGCAGTTCTTC,CASSSGGPLNEQFF
-,-,TRBJ2-1,TRBV2,TGTGCCAGCACTCAGGACTTCACCTACAATGAGCAGTTCTTC,CASTQDFTYNEQFF
-,-,TRBJ2-2,TRBV12-3/TRBV12-4,TGTGCCAGCAGTTGGAGTTCCTTTACCGGGGAGCTGTTTTTT,CASSWSSFTGELFF
few,TRBD1,TRBJ2-7,TRBV29-1,TGCAGCGTAGAGGACAGGGAGGCCCAGTACTTC,CSVEDREAQYF
few,TRBD1,TRBJ2-1,TRBV20-1,TGCAGTGCTAAACGCCGGGACAGGGTTTCTTACAATGAGCAGTTCTTC,CSAKRRDRVSYNEQFF
-,TRBD1,TRBJ2-5,TRBV11-1,TGTGCCAGCAGCTTCCTATCTTACTTAGGCCAAAACACAGGGGGCCAGGAGACCCAGTACTTC,CASSFLSYLGQNTGGQETQYF
-,TRBD2,TRBJ2-7,TRBV29-1,TGCAGCGTAGGAGATAGCGGGAGTCGCGGCGAGCAGTACTTC,CSVGDSGSRGEQYF
-,-,TRBJ2-6,TRBV7-9,TGTACCAGAGATCGACAGTCCCGGGTCTCTGGGGCCAACGTCCTGACTTTC,CTRDRQSRVSGANVLTF
-,-,TRBJ2-3,TRBV30,TGTGCCTGCGACAGTCCCAGCACAGATACGCAGTATTTT,CACDSPSTDTQYF
few,TRBD2,TRBJ2-1,TRBV28,TGTGCCAGCAGTTTGCGCGGGAGGGCTAATGAGCAGTTCTTC,CASSLRGRANEQFF
-,TRBD2,TRBJ2-2,TRBV20-1,TGCAGTGCTCTAGCGGGAGTCAGCGCCGGGGAGCTGTTTTTT,CSALAGVSAGELFF
-,TRBD1,TRBJ1-4,TRBV20-1,TGCAGTGCTAGAGATACAGGGGGGCGTGAAAAACTGTTTTTT,CSARDTGGREKLFF
-,-,TRBJ2-1,TRBV4-3,TGCGCCAGCAGCCAAAAACACCTAGTTGGGTGGCGCAATGAGCAGTTCTTC,CASSQKHLVGWRNEQFF
-,TRBD2,TRBJ2-5,TRBV2,TGTGCCAGCAGTGAATGGTTGACTAGCGGGAGGGGAGTAGGGGAGACCCAGTACTTC,CASSEWLTSGRGVGETQYF
-,-,TRBJ2-5,TRBV18,TGTGCCAGCTCACCACTTAGACGGTCAGAGGGAGAGACCCAGTACTTC,CASSPLRRSEGETQYF
-,-,TRBJ2-5,TRBV9,TGTGCCAGCAGCGTAGTGAGCGACCAAGAGACCCAGTACTTC,CASSVVSDQETQYF
-,-,TRBJ2-7,TRBV6-2/TRBV6-3,TGTGCCAGCAGTTTCGGGGTCAGCTCCTACAATGAGCAGTACTTC,CASSFGVSSYNEQYF
few,-,TRBJ2-7,TRBV7-2,TGTGCCAGCAGCTTAGATGGTAGACGGGTTGACAGAAAGGAGGCCCAGTACTTC,CASSLDGRRVDRKEAQYF
few,-,TRBJ2-5,TRBV4-1,TGCGCCAGCAGCACGACTCGACGGGAGACCCAGTACTTC,CASSTTRRETQYF